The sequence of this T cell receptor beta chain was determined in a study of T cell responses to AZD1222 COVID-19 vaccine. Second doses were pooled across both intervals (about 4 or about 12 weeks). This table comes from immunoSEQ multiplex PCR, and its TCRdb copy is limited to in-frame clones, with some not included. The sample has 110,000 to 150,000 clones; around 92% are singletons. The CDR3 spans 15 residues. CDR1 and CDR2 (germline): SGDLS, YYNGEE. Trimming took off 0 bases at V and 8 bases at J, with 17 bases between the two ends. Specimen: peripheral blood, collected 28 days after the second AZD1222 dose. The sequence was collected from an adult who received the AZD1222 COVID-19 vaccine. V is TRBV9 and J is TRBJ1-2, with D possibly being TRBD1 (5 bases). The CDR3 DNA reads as TGTGCCAGCAGCGTAGCTCCGACAGCCCTTGGAGGCTACACCTTC. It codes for CASSVAPTALGGYTF.